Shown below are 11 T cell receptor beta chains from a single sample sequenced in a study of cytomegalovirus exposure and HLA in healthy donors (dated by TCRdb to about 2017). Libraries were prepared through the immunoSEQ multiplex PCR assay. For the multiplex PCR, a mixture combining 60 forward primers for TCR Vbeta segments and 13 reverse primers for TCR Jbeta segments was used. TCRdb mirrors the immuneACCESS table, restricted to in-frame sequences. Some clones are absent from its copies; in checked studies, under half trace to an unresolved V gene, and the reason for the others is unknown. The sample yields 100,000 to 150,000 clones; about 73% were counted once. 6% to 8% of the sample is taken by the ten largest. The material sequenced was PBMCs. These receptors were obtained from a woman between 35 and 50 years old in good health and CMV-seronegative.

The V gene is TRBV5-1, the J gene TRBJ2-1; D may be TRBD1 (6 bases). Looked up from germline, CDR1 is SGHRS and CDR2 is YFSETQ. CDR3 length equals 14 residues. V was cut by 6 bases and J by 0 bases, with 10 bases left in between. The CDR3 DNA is TGCGCCAGCAAGCTAGGGGGCTCCTACAATGAGCAGTTCTTC. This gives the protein CASKLGGSYNEQFF.

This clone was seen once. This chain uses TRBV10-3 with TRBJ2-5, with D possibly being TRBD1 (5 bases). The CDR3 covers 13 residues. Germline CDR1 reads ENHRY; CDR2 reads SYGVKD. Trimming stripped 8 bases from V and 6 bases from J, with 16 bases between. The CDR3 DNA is TGTGCCATCTCTGCTTCGGACAAACAGACCCAGTACTTC. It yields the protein CAISASDKQTQYF.

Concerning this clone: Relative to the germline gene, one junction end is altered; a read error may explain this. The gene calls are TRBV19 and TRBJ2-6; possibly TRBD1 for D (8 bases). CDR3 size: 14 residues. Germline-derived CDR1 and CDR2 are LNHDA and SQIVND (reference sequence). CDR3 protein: CASSITGGANGLTF. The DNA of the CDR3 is TGTGCCAGTAGTATAACAGGGGGGGCCAACGGCCTGACTTTC. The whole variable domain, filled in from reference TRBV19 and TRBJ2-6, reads DGGITQSPKYLFRKEGQNVTLSCEQNLNHDAMYWYRQDPGQGLRLIYYSQIVNDFQKGDIAEGYSVSREKKESFPLTVTSAQKNPTAFYLCASSITGGANGLTFGAGSRLTVL.

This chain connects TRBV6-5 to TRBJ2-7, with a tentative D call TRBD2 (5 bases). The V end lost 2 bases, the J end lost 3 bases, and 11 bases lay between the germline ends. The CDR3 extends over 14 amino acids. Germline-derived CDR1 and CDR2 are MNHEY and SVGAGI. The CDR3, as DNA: TGTGCCAGCAGTTACGGACTCCTAGGCTACGAGCAGTACTTC. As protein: CASSYGLLGYEQYF.

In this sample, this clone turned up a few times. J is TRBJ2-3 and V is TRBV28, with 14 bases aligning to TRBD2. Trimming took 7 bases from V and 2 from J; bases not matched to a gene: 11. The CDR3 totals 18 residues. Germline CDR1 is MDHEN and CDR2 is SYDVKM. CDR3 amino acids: CASTSGLAGGQITDTQYF. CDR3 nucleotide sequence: TGTGCCAGCACCTCCGGACTAGCGGGAGGCCAGATCACAGATACGCAGTATTTT.

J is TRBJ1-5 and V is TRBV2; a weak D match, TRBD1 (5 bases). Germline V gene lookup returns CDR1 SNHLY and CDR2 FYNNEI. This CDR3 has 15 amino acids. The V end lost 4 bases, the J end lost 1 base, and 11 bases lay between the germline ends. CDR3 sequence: CASSAAGNSNQPQHF. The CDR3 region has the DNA TGTGCCAGCAGTGCGGCAGGGAACAGCAATCAGCCCCAGCATTTT.

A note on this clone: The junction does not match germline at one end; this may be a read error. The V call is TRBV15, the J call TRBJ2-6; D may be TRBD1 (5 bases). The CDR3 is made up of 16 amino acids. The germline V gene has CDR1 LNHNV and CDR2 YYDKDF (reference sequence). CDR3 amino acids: CATSKHGLSGANGLTF. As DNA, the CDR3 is TGTGCCACCAGCAAACACGGGCTTTCTGGGGCCAACGGCCTGACTTTC.

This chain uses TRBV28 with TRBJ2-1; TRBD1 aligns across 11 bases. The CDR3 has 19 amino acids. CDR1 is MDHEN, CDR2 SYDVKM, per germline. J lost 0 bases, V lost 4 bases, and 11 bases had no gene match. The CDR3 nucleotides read TGTGCCAGCAGTTCCCGGACAGGGGGCGCGCGGAGCTCCTACAATGAGCAGTTCTTC. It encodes CASSSRTGGARSSYNEQFF.

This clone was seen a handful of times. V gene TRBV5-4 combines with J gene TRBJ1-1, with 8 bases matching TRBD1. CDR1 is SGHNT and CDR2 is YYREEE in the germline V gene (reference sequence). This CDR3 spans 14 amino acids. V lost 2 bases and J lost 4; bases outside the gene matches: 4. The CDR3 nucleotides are TGTGCCAGCAGCTTTGTGCAGGGGGCCACTGAAGCTTTCTTT. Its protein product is CASSFVQGATEAFF.

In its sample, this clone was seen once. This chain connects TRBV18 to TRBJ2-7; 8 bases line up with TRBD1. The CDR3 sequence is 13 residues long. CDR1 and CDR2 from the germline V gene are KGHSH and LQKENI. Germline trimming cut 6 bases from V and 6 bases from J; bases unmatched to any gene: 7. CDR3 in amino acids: CASSQDRDSEQYF. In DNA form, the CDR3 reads TGTGCCAGCTCCCAGGACAGGGACAGCGAGCAGTACTTC.

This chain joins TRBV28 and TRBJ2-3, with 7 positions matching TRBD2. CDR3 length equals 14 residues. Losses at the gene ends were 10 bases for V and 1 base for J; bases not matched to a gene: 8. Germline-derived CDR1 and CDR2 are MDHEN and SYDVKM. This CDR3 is CATQLAHRTDTQYF. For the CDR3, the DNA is TGTGCCACACAACTAGCGCACCGCACAGATACGCAGTATTTT.